These 8 T cell receptor beta chains were all obtained from the same sample, sequenced in a study of T cell clusters in autoimmune cytopenias. Each sample's input was 250 ng genomic DNA, roughly 38,000 genome equivalents. TRB was amplified by touch-down multiplex PCR, primer pools A and B combined. TCRdb re-called the multiplex PCR reads and catalogs CDR3 proteins one per entry, DNA excluded. The sample holds nearly 4,500 distinct CDR3 sequences. The sample comprised peripheral blood. The source is a human donor with an autoimmune cytopenia or autoimmune hepatitis (not recorded which).

Judged by frequency, this clonotype is medium-sized (0.01 to 0.1%). The gene calls are TRBV19 and TRBJ2-3; TCRdb names TRBD1, which stays unverified in the absence of DNA. Germline loops: CDR1 LNHDA, CDR2 SQIVND (reference sequence). The CDR3 sequence is 16 residues long. CDR3 residues: CASSTTRTGGTDTQYF. Full variable domain (missing parts from reference TRBV19 and TRBJ2-3): DGGITQSPKYLFRKEGQNVTLSCEQNLNHDAMYWYRQDPGQGLRLIYYSQIVNDFQKGDIAEGYSVSREKKESFPLTVTSAQKNPTAFYLCASSTTRTGGTDTQYFGPGTRLTVL.

The chain employs TRBV19 and TRBJ2-1; the D call of TRBD1 rests on TCRdb alone, since no DNA is present to check it. CDR1 and CDR2 (germline): LNHDA, SQIVND (reference sequence). The CDR3 extends over 15 amino acids. The CDR3 sequence is CASSADRRREGEQFF. Full variable domain (rest looked up from reference TRBV19 and TRBJ2-1): DGGITQSPKYLFRKEGQNVTLSCEQNLNHDAMYWYRQDPGQGLRLIYYSQIVNDFQKGDIAEGYSVSREKKESFPLTVTSAQKNPTAFYLCASSADRRREGEQFFGPGTRLTVL.

The rearrangement uses TRBV30 and TRBJ2-1; TCRdb's D call of TRBD1 is untestable without DNA. This CDR3 comprises 16 residues. CDR1 is GTSNPN, CDR2 SVGIG, per germline (reference sequence). This CDR3 is CAGHVRDASSYNEQFF.

This clonotype shows up as medium-sized (0.01 to 0.1%) by frequency. The chain joins TRBV18 to TRBJ2-1; the TRBD2 assignment by TCRdb is unverifiable without DNA. The CDR3 covers 13 residues. The germline V gene has CDR1 KGHSH and CDR2 LQKENI. CDR3 region: CASVTSVGNEQFF. Full variable domain (outside the CDR3, taken from reference TRBV18 and TRBJ2-1): NAGVMQNPRHLVRRRGQEARLRCSPMKGHSHVYWYRQLPEEGLKFMVYLQKENIIDESGMPKERFSAEFPKEGPSILRIQQVVRGDSAAYFCASVTSVGNEQFFGPGTRLTVL.

This clonotype is medium-sized (0.01 to 0.1%) by frequency. The chain is built from TRBV19 and TRBJ2-3; TCRdb picks TRBD2, but there is no DNA to check that call. The CDR3 covers 14 residues. The V gene's germline CDR1 is LNHDA and CDR2 SQIVND (reference sequence). The CDR3 loop reads CASSMGRAADTQYF.

The chain recombines TRBV29-1 with TRBJ1-3; TCRdb's D gene call, TRBD1, goes unchecked for lack of DNA. Germline V lookup: CDR1 SQVTM, CDR2 ANQGSEA. The CDR3 runs 14 residues. This CDR3 is CSVEPRQGGNTIYF.

The genes are TRBV19 and TRBJ2-3; TCRdb names TRBD2, which stays unverified in the absence of DNA. The CDR3 runs to 13 residues. In germline, CDR1 is LNHDA, CDR2 SQIVND (reference sequence). The chain's CDR3 is CASSTTERNTQYF.

The J gene is TRBJ1-2, the V gene TRBV6-6. Looked up from germline, CDR1 is MNHNY and CDR2 is SVGAGI (reference sequence). This CDR3 region has 13 residues. The CDR3 sequence: CASSPQTDYGYTF.